A single sample gave rise to the 27 T cell receptor beta chains below, sequenced in a study of cytomegalovirus exposure and HLA in healthy donors. The study ran its PCR with 60 Vbeta and 13 Jbeta primers. TCRdb's copy holds only in-frame clones and misses some; the assay was immunoSEQ multiplex PCR. Counted here are more than 95,000 clones, 75% to 90% occurring once; the ten biggest clones make up around 6.9%. Input material: PBMCs. These receptors all come from a man in his thirties or forties in good health and CMV-seropositive.

The chain employs TRBV5-4 and TRBJ2-7; D uncertain. V lost 3 bases, J lost 9 bases, and 13 bases lay in between. CDR1 SGHNT and CDR2 YYREEE come from the germline V gene (reference sequence). This CDR3 spans 12 amino acids. CDR3 DNA: TGTGCCAGCAGCTCACAGACCGGCCCGCAGTACTTC. Its translation is CASSSQTGPQYF.

This clone occurred once. The rearrangement joins TRBV5-5 to TRBJ2-5; TRBD1 is a possible D gene (6 bases). The CDR3 contains 14 residues. Germline V gene data show CDR1 as SGHKS and CDR2 as YYEKEE (reference sequence). The V end was cut by 0 bases, the J end by 4 bases, with 10 bases between. CDR3 region: CASSLGQGIETQYF. CDR3 nucleotides: TGTGCCAGCAGCTTGGGGCAGGGGATAGAGACCCAGTACTTC.

The rearrangement uses TRBV4-2 and TRBJ2-5, with 10 bases aligning to TRBD1. Gene TRBJ2-7 matches the end of the DNA better, so the J call may be wrong. There are 18 residues in the CDR3. Germline V gives CDR1 LGHNA, CDR2 YNFKEQ. CDR3 sequence: CASSQDRDRGGSSYEQYF. Here the CDR3 DNA reads TGTGCCAGCAGCCAAGACCGGGACAGGGGAGGGAGCTCCTACGAGCAGTACTTC.

Only a few counts were recorded for this clone. This sequence joins TRBV18 and TRBJ2-3; D not resolved. Looked up from germline, CDR1 is KGHSH and CDR2 is LQKENI. V lost 3 bases, J lost 6 bases, and 4 bases lay in between. CDR3 length: 11 residues. The CDR3 bases are TGTGCCAGCTCACCCCGTGATACGCAGTATTTT. The encoded protein is CASSPRDTQYF.

Written as DNA, the CDR3 is TGTGCCAGCAGACGTCGACTAGGGACAGTTAATTCACCCCTCCACTTT. This translates into CASRRRLGTVNSPLHF. The chain uses TRBV27 and TRBJ1-6, with 7 positions matching TRBD1. Trimming at V came to 6 bases and at J to 6 bases, leaving 11 bases not matched to a gene. This CDR3 region has 16 residues. The germline V gene has CDR1 MNHEY and CDR2 SMNVEV (reference sequence).

This rearrangement joins TRBV29-1 to TRBJ2-1; TRBD1 aligns across 7 bases. Germline V gene lookup returns CDR1 SQVTM and CDR2 ANQGSEA. J lost 5 bases, V lost 5 bases, and 12 bases had no gene match. The CDR3 loop spans 15 amino acids. The CDR3 protein is CSVHTPGQPHNEQFF. Here the CDR3 DNA reads TGCAGCGTTCACACCCCGGGACAGCCTCACAATGAGCAGTTCTTC.

In its sample, this clone was seen a few times. The chain joins TRBV6-5 to TRBJ2-1; D possibly corresponds to TRBD2 (6 bases). The CDR3 totals 13 residues. V shed 2 bases and J shed 10 bases, with 12 bases lying between them. CDR1 and CDR2 from the germline V gene are MNHEY and SVGAGI. The CDR3 bases are TGTGCCAGCAGTTACGGAGGGGATAGAGAGCAGTTCTTC. It yields the protein CASSYGGDREQFF.

DNA of the CDR3: TGTGCCAGCAGTCCTGGGACATTATATCCGCGCGGCTACACCTTC. As protein: CASSPGTLYPRGYTF. J is TRBJ1-2 and V is TRBV6-4, with TRBD1 as a possible D gene (6 bases). The CDR3 contains 15 residues. The germline V gene has CDR1 MRHNA and CDR2 SNTAGT. The V end was cut by 5 bases, the J end by 8 bases, with 21 bases between.

This chain links TRBV7-2 with TRBJ1-6, with 9 bases lining up with TRBD1. Germline loops: CDR1 SGHTA, CDR2 FQGNSA. Trimming cost V 7 bases and J 9 bases; bases outside gene matches: 7. The CDR3 runs 14 residues. The DNA of the CDR3 is TGTGCCAGCACCCTCAGACAGGGGGGTTCACCCCTCCACTTT. Amino acid sequence: CASTLRQGGSPLHF.

The V gene is TRBV13, the J gene TRBJ1-1; a weak D match, TRBD1 (6 bases). The CDR3 is 12 residues long. CDR1 and CDR2 from the germline V gene are PRHDT and FYEKMQ (reference sequence). With 5 bases removed from V and 6 bases from J, the gap between germline ends came to 10 bases. The CDR3 DNA reads TGTGCCAGCAGCCCCTGGACAGCTGAAGCTTTCTTT. Translation: CASSPWTAEAFF.

In its sample, this clone was seen a few times. The V gene is TRBV19, the J gene TRBJ2-1; 13 positions agree with TRBD2. The CDR3 runs 21 residues. J was trimmed by 0 bases and V by 5 bases; bases with no gene match: 16. Germline loops: CDR1 LNHDA, CDR2 SQIVND (reference sequence). In DNA, the CDR3 is TGTGCCAGTAGTCCGCGTACTAGCGGGGGGGCCGTGACTTACTCCTACAATGAGCAGTTCTTC. It specifies CASSPRTSGGAVTYSYNEQFF.

This sequence joins TRBV5-1 and TRBJ2-7, with a weak D call TRBD2 (7 bases). The length of the CDR3 is 15 residues. The ends were cut back, 5 bases at V and 0 bases at J, with 15 bases in the middle. CDR1 and CDR2 (germline): SGHRS, YFSETQ. Here the CDR3 reads CASREGGTHSYEQYF. In DNA form, the CDR3 reads TGCGCCAGCAGGGAGGGGGGGACACACTCCTACGAGCAGTACTTC.

This clone appeared a single time. This chain uses TRBV19 with TRBJ1-5, with D tentatively TRBD1 (6 bases). The CDR3 length is 17 residues. The germline V gene encodes CDR1 LNHDA and CDR2 SQIVND (reference sequence). V was trimmed by 5 bases and J by 5 bases, leaving 22 bases between them. The CDR3 nucleotides are TGTGCCAGTAGTCCCTCGGGGGGGGCTACTGGGGATCAGCCCCAGCATTTT. Amino acid sequence: CASSPSGGATGDQPQHF.

J is TRBJ2-2 and V is TRBV2; D not resolved. The CDR3 totals 13 residues. Germline CDR1 reads SNHLY; CDR2 reads FYNNEI. Deletions cut 2 bases from V and 2 bases from J, with 3 bases between. The CDR3 bases are TGTGCCAGCAGTGAAAGCAACACCGGGGAGCTGTTTTTT. It specifies CASSESNTGELFF.

The chain combines TRBV7-3 with TRBJ2-3; weak D call: TRBD1 (5 bases). Germline CDR1 is SGHTA and CDR2 is FQGTGA. The CDR3 is 10 residues long. The CDR3 reads CAGRPDTQYF. In DNA, the CDR3 is TGTGCGGGGCGTCCAGATACGCAGTATTTT. Full variable domain (missing parts from reference TRBV7-3 and TRBJ2-3): GAGVSQTPSNKVTEKGKYVELRCDPISGHTALYWYRQSLGQGPEFLIYFQGTGAADDSGLPNDRFFAVRPEGSVSTLKIQRTERGDSAVYLCAGRPDTQYFGPGTRLTVL.

This chain uses TRBV6-5 with TRBJ2-4; 8 bases fit TRBD2. The germline V gene has CDR1 MNHEY and CDR2 SVGAGI. Trimming at V came to 0 bases and at J to 9 bases, leaving 10 bases not matched to a gene. This CDR3 has 16 residues. CDR3 sequence reads: CASSYSGPGTSSIQYF. DNA of the CDR3: TGTGCCAGCAGTTACTCGGGACCCGGGACTAGTAGCATTCAGTACTTC.

The rearrangement uses TRBV12-5 and TRBJ1-2, with 9 positions matching TRBD1. J was trimmed by 4 bases and V by 6 bases; bases with no gene match: 3. Germline CDR1 and CDR2: LGHNT and FRNRAP. The CDR3 consists of 13 residues. CDR3 sequence: CASGGTGPYGYTF. CDR3 DNA: TGTGCTAGTGGGGGGACAGGGCCCTATGGCTACACCTTC.

The chain recombines TRBV13 with TRBJ2-7; TRBD2 aligns across 7 bases. Germline loops: CDR1 PRHDT, CDR2 FYEKMQ (reference sequence). The CDR3 sequence is 15 residues long. J lost 2 bases, V lost 3 bases, and 7 bases had no gene match. CDR3 loop: CASSLGQAGPYEQYF. In DNA, the CDR3 is TGTGCCAGCAGCTTGGGTCAAGCGGGGCCCTACGAGCAGTACTTC.

This chain joins TRBV5-1 and TRBJ1-1; 10 nucleotides agree with TRBD1. Germline assignment: CDR1 SGHRS and CDR2 YFSETQ. The CDR3 has 15 residues. V was pared by 1 base and J by 5 bases, with 5 bases of the junction left unmatched. CDR3 coding DNA: TGCGCCAGCAGCTTGTCGGGACAGGGGAGTACTGAAGCTTTCTTT. Translated: CASSLSGQGSTEAFF.

The J gene is TRBJ2-5, the V gene TRBV28, with D perhaps matching TRBD1 (5 bases). Germline loops: CDR1 MDHEN, CDR2 SYDVKM. The CDR3 consists of 15 residues. V was pared by 0 bases and J by 4 bases, with 12 bases between. CDR3 amino acids: CASSLWSRAGETQYF. CDR3 nucleotides: TGTGCCAGCAGTTTATGGTCCAGGGCAGGAGAGACCCAGTACTTC.

This clone was seen ten or more times. This rearrangement joins TRBV27 to TRBJ2-7, with TRBD1 as a possible D gene (6 bases). CDR3 length equals 14 residues. Germline lookup yields CDR1 MNHEY and CDR2 SMNVEV (reference sequence). Trimming removed 5 bases from V and 1 base from J, with 12 bases in between. DNA for the CDR3: TGTGCCAGCAGTCCAGGACAGATTTCCTACGAGCAGTACTTC. It is translated as CASSPGQISYEQYF.

J is TRBJ2-1 and V is TRBV6-1; 9 nucleotides align to TRBD2. V lost 1 base to trimming and J lost 13 bases; unmatched junction nucleotides: 8. The CDR3 consists of 14 residues. CDR1 MNHNS and CDR2 SASEGT come from the germline V gene. The CDR3 region is CASSEVASGVPQFF. CDR3 bases: TGTGCCAGCAGTGAAGTAGCTAGCGGGGTGCCTCAGTTCTTC.

The genes are TRBV28 and TRBJ1-5, with TRBD1 as a possible D gene (6 bases). The CDR3 length is 15 residues. Germline V gene lookup returns CDR1 MDHEN and CDR2 SYDVKM. V gave up 3 bases and J gave up 2 bases, with 11 bases separating them. Here the CDR3 DNA reads TGTGCCAGCAGTTTTCTCGCAGGGGGCAATCAGCCCCAGCATTTT. It translates to CASSFLAGGNQPQHF. Together with reference TRBV28 and TRBJ1-5, the CDR3 gives the full variable domain: DVKVTQSSRYLVKRTGEKVFLECVQDMDHENMFWYRQDPGLGLRLIYFSYDVKMKEKGDIPEGYSVSREKKERFSLILESASTNQTSMYLCASSFLAGGNQPQHFGDGTRLSIL.

The chain uses TRBV2 and TRBJ2-7; TRBD2 is a possible D gene (5 bases). The germline V gene has CDR1 SNHLY and CDR2 FYNNEI. This CDR3 spans 13 amino acids. V was trimmed by 8 bases and J by 3 bases, leaving 14 bases between them. The CDR3 sequence is CASLWLEGYEQYF. CDR3 sequence (DNA): TGTGCCAGCCTATGGCTTGAGGGCTACGAGCAGTACTTC. Filled out from reference TRBV2 and TRBJ2-7, the complete variable domain reads EPEVTQTPSHQVTQMGQEVILRCVPISNHLYFYWYRQILGQKVEFLVSFYNNEISEKSEIFDDQFSVERPDGSNFTLKIRSTKLEDSAMYFCASLWLEGYEQYFGPGTRLTVT.

The chain uses TRBV5-1 and TRBJ2-7, with D possibly being TRBD2 (7 bases). The CDR3 totals 18 residues. Trimming took 3 bases from V and 0 from J, leaving 22 bases between them. Per the germline V gene, CDR1 is SGHRS and CDR2 is YFSETQ. This CDR3 is CASSSNERGAGNSYEQYF. CDR3 bases: TGCGCCAGCAGCTCGAATGAACGGGGGGCAGGGAACTCCTACGAGCAGTACTTC.

The chain uses TRBV5-4 and TRBJ1-2; D ambiguous. This CDR3 has 13 residues. In germline, CDR1 is SGHNT, CDR2 YYREEE (reference sequence). Deletions cut 6 bases from V and 2 bases from J, with 11 bases between. This chain's CDR3 is CASTLGVNYGYTF. The DNA of the CDR3 is TGTGCCAGCACCCTCGGGGTGAACTATGGCTACACCTTC.

The CDR3 is CSVKAGPNTEAFF. The CDR3 nucleotides read TGCAGCGTCAAGGCTGGGCCGAACACTGAAGCTTTCTTT. This sequence joins TRBV29-1 and TRBJ1-1; no firm D call. V shed 6 bases and J shed 1 base, with 12 bases lying between them. The germline V gene encodes CDR1 SQVTM and CDR2 ANQGSEA. CDR3 size: 13 residues.